Reported below is one T cell receptor (beta chain). Clones were sequenced by immunoSEQ multiplex PCR, and TCRdb holds only the in-frame ones, with some missing. This sample has hundreds of thousands of clones, with about 89% found just once. This sample was included in a study of blood T cell repertoires in COVID-19. The specimen was PBMCs or T cells enriched from blood (not recorded which). This sequence originates from a man aged 40-49 years who had recovered from COVID-19.

The DNA of the CDR3 is TGTGCCAGCACAATCCATTCGGCAACTAATGAAAAACTGTTTTTT. As protein: CASTIHSATNEKLFF. The chain carries TRBV7-9 and TRBJ1-4; D is unresolved. Trimming removed 7 bases at V and 0 bases at J, with 12 bases between. The germline CDR1 and CDR2 sequences are SEHNR and FQNEAQ (reference sequence). The length of the CDR3 is 15 residues.